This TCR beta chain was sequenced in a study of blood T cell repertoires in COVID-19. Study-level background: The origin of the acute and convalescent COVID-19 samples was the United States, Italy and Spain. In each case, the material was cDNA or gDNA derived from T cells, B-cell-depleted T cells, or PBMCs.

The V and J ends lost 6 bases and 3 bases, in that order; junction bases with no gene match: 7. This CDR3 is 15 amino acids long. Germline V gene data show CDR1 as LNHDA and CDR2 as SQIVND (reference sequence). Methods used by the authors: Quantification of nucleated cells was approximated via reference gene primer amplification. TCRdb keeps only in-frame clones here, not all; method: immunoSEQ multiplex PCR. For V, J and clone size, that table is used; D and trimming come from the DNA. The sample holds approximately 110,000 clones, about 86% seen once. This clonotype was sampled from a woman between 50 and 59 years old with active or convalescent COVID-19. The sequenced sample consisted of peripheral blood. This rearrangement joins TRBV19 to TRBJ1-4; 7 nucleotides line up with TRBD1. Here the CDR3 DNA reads TGTGCCAGTAGGCGGGCGGGACAGTCTAATGAAAAACTGTTTTTT. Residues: CASRRAGQSNEKLFF.